A single TCR beta chain is shown here with its context. This specimen belongs to a study of technical replicates of blood from a handful of donors. The CDR3 covers 14 residues. The germline V gene has CDR1 SGHRS and CDR2 YFSETQ. V gave up 4 bases and J gave up 8 bases; unmatched junction bases: 9. Clones were read by immunoSEQ multiplex PCR, and TCRdb kept only the in-frame ones, dropping some. Among approximately 99,000 clones listed, 95% were seen once. The chain joins TRBV5-1 to TRBJ2-3; 8 nucleotides match TRBD1. This receptor was obtained from a human donor in good health. The specimen sequenced was T cells isolated from PBMCs. The CDR3 DNA reads as TGCGCCAGCAGCGCCGGACAGGGATTCGCTACGCAGTATTTT. This codes for CASSAGQGFATQYF.